This T cell receptor beta chain was obtained from a study of response to subunit inactivated influenza vaccine. Study-level results: Only a handful of new T cells, the authors suggested, are recruited with each seasonal influenza vaccination.

TCRdb processed the RT-PCR reads anew with MiXCR; each CDR3 protein has one entry. The repertoire holds hundreds of thousands of distinct CDR3 sequences, with about 25% as singletons. In the case of this clonotype: What it binds is not known.

V dropped 2 bases and J dropped 2 bases, with 12 bases sitting between them. The CDR3 is 15 amino acids. CDR1 is MNHEY, CDR2 SVGEGT, per germline. The sequence was obtained from a man aged 45-60 years who received an inactivated influenza vaccine. V is TRBV6-2 or TRBV6-3 and J is TRBJ2-5; the D call may be TRBD1 or TRBD2 (5 bases each). The source material was CD4+ T cells sorted from PBMCs, sampled less than 6 days after vaccination. CDR3 bases: TGTGCCAGCAGTTACCCCAGGGACGTTCAAGAGACCCAGTACTTC. Its protein product is CASSYPRDVQETQYF.